This record covers a single TCR beta chain. What it binds is not known. Germline lookup yields CDR1 MGHDK and CDR2 SYGVNS. This CDR3 has 14 residues. The V end was cut by 5 bases, the J end by 5 bases, with 15 bases between. This specimen comes from a study of OX40 agonist ivuxolimab in advanced cancers. Notes on the study in general: Averaging showed that CD8+ T cells had more expanded clones than CD4+ did.

Clones were read by immunoSEQ multiplex PCR, and TCRdb kept only the in-frame ones, dropping some. Of tens of thousands of clones in the sample, approximately 80% were seen once. The chain recombines TRBV25-1 with TRBJ1-2, with a possible D match to TRBD1 (6 bases). Sequenced material: CD4+ or CD8+ T cells sorted from blood, taken in a trial of the OX40 agonist ivuxolimab. This clonotype was sampled from an adult with an advanced solid tumor such as melanoma, head and neck, liver or kidney cancer. CDR3 sequence: CASSQAQGRYGYTF. The DNA of the CDR3 is TGTGCCAGCAGTCAGGCACAGGGCCGTTATGGCTACACCTTC.